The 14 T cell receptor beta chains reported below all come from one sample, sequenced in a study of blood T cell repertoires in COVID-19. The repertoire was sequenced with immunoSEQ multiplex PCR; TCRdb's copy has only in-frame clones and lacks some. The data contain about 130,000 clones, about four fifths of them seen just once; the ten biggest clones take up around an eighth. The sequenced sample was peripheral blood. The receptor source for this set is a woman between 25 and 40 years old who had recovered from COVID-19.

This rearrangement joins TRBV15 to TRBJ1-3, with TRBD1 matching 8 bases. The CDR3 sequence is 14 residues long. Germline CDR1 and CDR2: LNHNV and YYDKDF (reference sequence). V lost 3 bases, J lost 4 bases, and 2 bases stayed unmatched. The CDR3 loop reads CATSSRDRGNTIYF. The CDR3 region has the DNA TGTGCCACCAGCAGCCGGGACAGGGGAAACACCATATATTTT.

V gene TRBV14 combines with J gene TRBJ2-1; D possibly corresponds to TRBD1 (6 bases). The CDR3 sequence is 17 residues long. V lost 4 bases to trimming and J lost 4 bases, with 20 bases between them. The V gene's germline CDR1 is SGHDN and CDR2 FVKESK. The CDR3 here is CASSPTFGRGTYNEQFF. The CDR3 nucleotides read TGTGCCAGCAGCCCGACTTTCGGTAGGGGGACATACAATGAGCAGTTCTTC.

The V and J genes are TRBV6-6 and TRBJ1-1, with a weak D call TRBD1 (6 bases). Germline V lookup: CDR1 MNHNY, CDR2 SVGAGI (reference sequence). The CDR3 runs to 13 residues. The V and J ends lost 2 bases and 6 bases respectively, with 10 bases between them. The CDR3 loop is CASSYEQGAEAFF. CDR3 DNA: TGTGCCAGCAGTTACGAACAGGGCGCTGAAGCTTTCTTT.

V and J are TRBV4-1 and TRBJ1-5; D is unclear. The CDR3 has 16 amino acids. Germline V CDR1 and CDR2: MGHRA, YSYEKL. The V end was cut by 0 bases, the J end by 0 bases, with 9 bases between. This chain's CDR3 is CASSQEPTYSNQPQHF. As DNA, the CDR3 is TGCGCCAGCAGCCAAGAGCCCACCTATAGCAATCAGCCCCAGCATTTT.

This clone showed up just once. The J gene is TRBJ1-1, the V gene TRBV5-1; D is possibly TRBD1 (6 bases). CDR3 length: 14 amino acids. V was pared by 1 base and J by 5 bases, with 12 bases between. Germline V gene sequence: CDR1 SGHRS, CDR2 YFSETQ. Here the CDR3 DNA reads TGCGCCAGCAGCTTGTCCCACAGGGATACTGAAGCTTTCTTT. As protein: CASSLSHRDTEAFF.

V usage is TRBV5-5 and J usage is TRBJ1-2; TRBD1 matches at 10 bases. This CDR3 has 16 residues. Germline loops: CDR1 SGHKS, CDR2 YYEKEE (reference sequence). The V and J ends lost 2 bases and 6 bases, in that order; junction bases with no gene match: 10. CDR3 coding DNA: TGTGCCAGCAGCTTCAGGGGGACAGGGGTAAACGATGGCTACACCTTC. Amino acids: CASSFRGTGVNDGYTF.

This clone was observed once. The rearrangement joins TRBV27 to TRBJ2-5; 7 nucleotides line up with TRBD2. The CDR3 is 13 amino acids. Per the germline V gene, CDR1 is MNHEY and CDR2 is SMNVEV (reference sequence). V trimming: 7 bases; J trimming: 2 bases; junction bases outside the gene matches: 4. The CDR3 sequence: CASKGREQETQYF. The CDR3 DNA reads TGTGCCAGCAAAGGGAGGGAACAAGAGACCCAGTACTTC.

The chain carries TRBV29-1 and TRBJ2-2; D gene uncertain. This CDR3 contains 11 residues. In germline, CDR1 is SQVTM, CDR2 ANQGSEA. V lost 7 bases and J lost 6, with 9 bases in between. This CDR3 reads CSAFYAGELFF. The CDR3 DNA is TGCAGCGCCTTTTATGCCGGGGAGCTGTTTTTT.

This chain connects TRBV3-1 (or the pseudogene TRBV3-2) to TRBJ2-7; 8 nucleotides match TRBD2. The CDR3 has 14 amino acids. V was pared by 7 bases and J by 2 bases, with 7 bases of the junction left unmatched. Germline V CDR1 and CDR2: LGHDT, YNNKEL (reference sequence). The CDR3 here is CASTYSGATYEQYF. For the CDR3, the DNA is TGTGCCAGCACCTATAGCGGGGCGACCTACGAGCAGTACTTC.

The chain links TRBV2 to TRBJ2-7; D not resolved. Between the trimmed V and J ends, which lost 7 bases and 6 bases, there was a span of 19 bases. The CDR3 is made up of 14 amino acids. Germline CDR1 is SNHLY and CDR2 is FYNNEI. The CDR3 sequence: CASIGEASVPEQYF. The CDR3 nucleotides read TGTGCCAGCATAGGAGAAGCAAGTGTCCCCGAGCAGTACTTC.

The CDR3 DNA reads as TGTGCCAGCAGTTACTTATTCGGGATCCCGGGAGGCTACACCTTC. This gives the protein CASSYLFGIPGGYTF. The chain has TRBV6-5 and TRBJ1-2; D is unresolved. V dropped 1 base and J dropped 8 bases, with 17 bases sitting between them. The CDR3 covers 15 residues. The V gene's germline CDR1 is MNHEY and CDR2 SVGAGI.

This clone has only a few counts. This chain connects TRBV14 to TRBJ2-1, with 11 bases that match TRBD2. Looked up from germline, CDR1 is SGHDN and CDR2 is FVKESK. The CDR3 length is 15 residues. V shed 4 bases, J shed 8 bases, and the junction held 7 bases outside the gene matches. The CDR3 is CASSLGLAGGDEQFF. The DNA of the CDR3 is TGTGCCAGCAGCCTCGGACTAGCGGGCGGAGATGAGCAGTTCTTC.

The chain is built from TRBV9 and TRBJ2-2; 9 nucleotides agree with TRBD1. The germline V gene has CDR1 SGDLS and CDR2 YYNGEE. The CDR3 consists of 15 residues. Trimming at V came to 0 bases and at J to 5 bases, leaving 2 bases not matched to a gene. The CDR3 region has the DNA TGTGCCAGCAGCGTAGGGACAGGGGCAACCGGGGAGCTGTTTTTT. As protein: CASSVGTGATGELFF.

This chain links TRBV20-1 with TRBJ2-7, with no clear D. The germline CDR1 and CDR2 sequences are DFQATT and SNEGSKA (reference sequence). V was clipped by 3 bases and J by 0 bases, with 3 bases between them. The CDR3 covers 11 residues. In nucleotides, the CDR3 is TGCAGTGCTAGCGGCTCCTACGAGCAGTACTTC. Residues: CSASGSYEQYF.